This T cell receptor (beta chain) was profiled in a study of OX40 agonist ivuxolimab in advanced cancers. Turning to the study itself: Patients were given ivuxolimab, an antibody that agonizes OX40 (CD134). Three partial responders included one hepatocellular carcinoma patient and two cutaneous melanoma patients.

Patients who had autoimmune disease history or got systemic immunosuppression were left out. The CDR3 consists of 18 residues. Germline V gene sequence: CDR1 MGHRA, CDR2 YSYEKL. V shed 0 bases and J 8 bases; nucleotides not matched to a gene: 15. Sequenced by immunoSEQ multiplex PCR; TCRdb stores in-frame clones only, minus some. The sample consists of about 62,000 clones, 85% to 95% of them appearing once. Material: CD4+ or CD8+ T cells sorted from blood, obtained in a trial of the OX40 agonist ivuxolimab. The TCR comes from an adult with an advanced solid tumor such as melanoma, head and neck, liver or kidney cancer. The V and J genes are TRBV4-1 and TRBJ2-1; 8 bases align to TRBD2. This chain's CDR3 is CASSQDSPSGSIRDEQFF. The CDR3 bases are TGCGCCAGCAGCCAAGATAGCCCCAGCGGGAGTATTCGGGATGAGCAGTTCTTC.